The 3 T cell receptor beta chains listed next were all sequenced from one sample in a study of tumor and adjacent non-tumor tissue in lung cancer. Three rounds of nested PCR, following a modified ARM-PCR protocol, produced the TCRbeta library. TCRdb re-analysed the multiplex PCR reads in MiXCR, keeping a single row per CDR3 protein. Of tens of thousands of distinct CDR3 sequences in the sample, roughly 72% were seen once. The template was RNA from unsorted bulk tissue. What was sequenced was lung tumor tissue. The receptors were sampled from a woman aged 40-49 years with non-small cell lung cancer.

With regard to this clonotype: This may be a read error, as it is one base from a much larger clone. The chain has TRBV5-5 and TRBJ2-7; 7 bases agree with TRBD2. The CDR3 spans 14 residues. Germline V gene lookup returns CDR1 SGHKS and CDR2 YYEKEE (reference sequence). The chain's CDR3 is CANSFGGGMYEQYF. CDR3 bases: TGTGCCAACAGCTTTGGCGGGGGAATGTACGAGCAGTACTTC.

The DNA of the CDR3 is TGTGCCAGCAATTGGACCTATGGCTACACCTTC. Protein: CASNWTYGYTF. The chain links TRBV6-2 or TRBV6-3 to TRBJ1-2; D is undetermined. The germline gives CDR1 MNHEY, CDR2 SVGEGT. With 7 bases removed from V and 4 bases from J, the gap between germline ends came to 7 bases. This CDR3 has 11 residues.

With respect to this clonotype: Its ends do not fully match the called genes, so a read error is possible. The gene calls are TRBV11-2 and TRBJ1-2, with 8 nucleotides matching TRBD1. In germline, CDR1 is SGHAT, CDR2 FQNNGV. There are 14 residues in the CDR3. This chain's CDR3 is CANSLPQGAYGYTF. The CDR3 DNA follows: TGTGCCAACAGCTTGCCCCAGGGGGCCTATGGCTACACCTTT. Variable domain in full (rest from reference TRBV11-2 and TRBJ1-2): EAGVAQSPRYKIIEKRQSVAFWCNPISGHATLYWYQQILGQGPKLLIQFQNNGVVDDSQLPKDRFSAERLKGVDSTLKIQPAKLEDSAVYLCANSLPQGAYGYTFGSGTRLTVV.